In this sample, the clone carrying this T cell receptor beta chain turned up a few times. Its target is unknown. This entry is derived from a study of CD8 T cells in ankylosing spondylitis. The study's findings and limits: Within peripheral blood, clones linked to disease were CD8+ and relatively rare. Reportedly, significant enrichment of disease-linked clones occurred in matched ankylosing spondylitis synovial fluid. Roughly eight highly homologous variants made up a TCR beta motif that seemed to typify ankylosing spondylitis blood.

The V gene's germline CDR1 is LGHDT and CDR2 YNNKEL (reference sequence). The CDR3 runs to 13 residues. Between the trimmed V and J ends, which lost 4 bases and 5 bases, there was a span of 11 bases. In making TCR beta libraries, quantitative 5'-RACE with molecular barcodes was used. TCRdb re-called the 5' RACE reads through MiXCR, storing one row per CDR3 protein. The sample records 450,000 or so distinct CDR3 sequences, about 25% being singletons. Sequencing was done on a sample of blood, either unsorted or a sorted T cell fraction (not recorded which). The source is a male donor with ankylosing spondylitis. This chain connects TRBV3-1 to TRBJ2-5; D could derive from TRBD1 or TRBD2 (5 bases each). This CDR3 is CASSPGWGETQYF. CDR3 nucleotides: TGTGCCAGCAGCCCGGGTTGGGGGGAGACCCAGTACTTC.